A single sample gave rise to the 12 T cell receptor beta chains below, sequenced in a study of identical twins' blood T cells. TCRdb fed the 5' RACE reads into MiXCR, producing one record per CDR3 protein. The sample carries 350,000 to 400,000 distinct CDR3 sequences, roughly 31% recorded once. The specimen sequenced was PBMCs. The receptors derive from a woman aged 18 to 50 in good health.

This chain connects TRBV20-1 to TRBJ2-1; 7 nucleotides align to TRBD2. The trim removed 6 bases at V and 4 bases at J, leaving 12 bases unmatched. Germline V gives CDR1 DFQATT, CDR2 SNEGSKA (reference sequence). The CDR3 totals 15 residues. CDR3 nucleotide sequence: TGCAGTGCCACTACCCCGACTAGCAGGTACAATGAGCAGTTCTTC. This codes for CSATTPTSRYNEQFF.

This clonotype was counted between two and nine times. V usage is TRBV7-2 and J usage is TRBJ2-1; TRBD1 might be the D (6 bases). V shed 2 bases and J shed 10 bases, with 15 bases lying between them. The CDR3 length is 14 residues. CDR1 and CDR2 from the germline V gene are SGHTA and FQGNSA. DNA of the CDR3: TGTGCCAGCAGCTTAAAAGGGGGTCGTGTGGAGCAGTTCTTC. Protein sequence: CASSLKGGRVEQFF.

This clonotype was counted between two and nine times. This sequence joins TRBV19 and TRBJ1-1, with no clear D. V lost 10 bases and J lost 2, with 11 bases in between. The CDR3 has 12 residues. CDR1 and CDR2 from the germline V gene are LNHDA and SQIVND (reference sequence). DNA of the CDR3: TGTGCCATCTCGGACGGCAACACTGAAGCTTTCTTT. Amino acid sequence: CAISDGNTEAFF.

A word on this clonotype: One end of the junction fails to match germline, which may point to a read error. The gene calls are TRBV19 and TRBJ1-1, with a weak D call TRBD1 (6 bases). There are 15 residues in the CDR3. Per germline, CDR1 LNHDA and CDR2 SQIVND (reference sequence). CDR3 coding DNA: TGTGCCGGTAGTATAGGGGGGAGACAGAACACTGAAGCTTTCTTT. Its protein product is CAGSIGGRQNTEAFF. The complete variable domain, with remaining parts taken from reference TRBV19 and TRBJ1-1, reads DGGITQSPKYLFRKEGQNVTLSCEQNLNHDAMYWYRQDPGQGLRLIYYSQIVNDFQKGDIAEGYSVSREKKESFPLTVTSAQKNPTAFYLCAGSIGGRQNTEAFFGQGTRLTVV.

At least ten counts were recorded for this clonotype. The CDR3 bases are TGTGCCAGCAGCAAAAAGCTGGGAGCCTACAATGAGCAGTTCTTC. This encodes CASSKKLGAYNEQFF. This chain uses TRBV5-4 with TRBJ2-1; D perhaps matches TRBD2 (5 bases). V was shortened by 4 bases and J by 2 bases, with 13 bases between the two germline ends. Germline V gene data show CDR1 as SGHNT and CDR2 as YYREEE (reference sequence). This CDR3 has 15 amino acids.

The chain links TRBV5-6 to TRBJ2-5, with 8 bases lining up with TRBD2. Germline trimming cut 3 bases from V and 1 base from J; bases unmatched to any gene: 2. Germline values: CDR1 SGHDT, CDR2 YYEEEE. This CDR3 has 14 amino acids. The CDR3 here is CASSWGLGQETQYF. The CDR3 DNA sequence: TGTGCCAGCAGCTGGGGACTAGGCCAAGAGACCCAGTACTTC.

This chain connects TRBV25-1 to TRBJ2-1; D may match TRBD1 or TRBD2 (6 bases each). The length of the CDR3 is 15 residues. Germline-derived CDR1 and CDR2 are MGHDK and SYGVNS. Trimming removed 5 bases at V and 9 bases at J, with 20 bases between. CDR3 sequence (DNA): TGTGCCAGCAGTTTAAACAGGGCGGGATCTTCTGAGCAGTTCTTC. Its translation is CASSLNRAGSSEQFF.

This clonotype was counted between two and nine times. The chain combines TRBV6-5 with TRBJ2-3, with D uncertain. Trimming left V 4 bases short and J 1 base short, with 15 bases between. Germline assignment: CDR1 MNHEY and CDR2 SVGAGI. The CDR3 consists of 16 residues. For the CDR3, the DNA is TGTGCCAGCAGTTGGGATGCCGCGGTTGGCACAGATACGCAGTATTTT. Protein product: CASSWDAAVGTDTQYF.

Comment on this clonotype: Just one base apart from a much larger clone, this may be a read error. The J gene is TRBJ1-1, the V gene TRBV19, with D perhaps matching TRBD1 (6 bases). This CDR3 region has 15 residues. Germline CDR1 reads LNHDA; CDR2 reads SQIVND (reference sequence). V lost 6 bases and J lost 2, with 16 bases in between. CDR3 nucleotide sequence: TGTGCCAGTAGACGAACGAGCAGGGGCAACACTGAAGCTTTCTTT. Translating gives CASRRTSRGNTEAFF.

This clonotype was recorded at least ten times. The chain recombines TRBV6-5 with TRBJ2-7; 12 bases match TRBD2. This CDR3 comprises 15 residues. V was clipped by 4 bases and J by 4 bases; unmatched bases: 5. Germline V gives CDR1 MNHEY, CDR2 SVGAGI. The CDR3 region is CASSLTSGSTYEQYF. The CDR3 region has the DNA TGTGCCAGCAGTTTGACTAGCGGGAGTACTTACGAGCAGTACTTC.

The rearrangement uses TRBV5-1 and TRBJ1-4; D might be TRBD1 (6 bases). With 4 bases removed from V and 3 bases from J, the gap between germline ends came to 10 bases. There are 14 residues in the CDR3. The germline CDR1 and CDR2 sequences are SGHRS and YFSETQ. CDR3 loop: CASSPDSPNEKLFF. The CDR3 coding sequence is TGCGCCAGCAGCCCGGACAGTCCTAATGAAAAACTGTTTTTT.

This clonotype was detected a few times. One end of the junction varies from germline; a read error may be responsible. The chain couples TRBV7-8 to TRBJ1-1; 7 bases are shared with TRBD1. CDR1 is SGHVS, CDR2 FQNEAQ, per germline. The CDR3 spans 13 residues. The CDR3 is CAGSLTPGQEAFF. CDR3 DNA sequence: TGTGCCGGCAGCCTCACCCCGGGACAGGAAGCTTTCTTT.